What follows are 17 T cell receptor beta chains derived from one specimen sequenced in a study of blood T cell repertoires in COVID-19. Produced via immunoSEQ multiplex PCR; TCRdb's table is partial and in-frame only. The sample carries more than 70,000 clones, approximately 86% recorded once. What was sequenced was peripheral blood. Every receptor here comes from an older man with active or convalescent COVID-19.

The chain employs TRBV18 and TRBJ1-6; D ambiguous. This CDR3 region has 14 residues. Germline CDR1 is KGHSH and CDR2 is LQKENI. V was trimmed by 3 bases and J by 4 bases, leaving 7 bases between them. The CDR3 is CASSPWQYNSPLHF. DNA of the CDR3: TGTGCCAGCTCACCGTGGCAGTATAATTCACCCCTCCACTTT.

The chain combines TRBV7-2 with TRBJ1-2; D is possibly TRBD1 (5 bases). CDR1 is SGHTA, CDR2 FQGNSA, per germline. This CDR3 spans 15 amino acids. Trimming took 1 base from V and 0 from J, leaving 9 bases between them. CDR3 protein: CASSLVQGPNYGYTF. The CDR3 bases are TGTGCCAGCAGCTTAGTTCAGGGTCCTAACTATGGCTACACCTTC.

V is TRBV10-3 and J is TRBJ2-7; 8 nucleotides align to TRBD1. The CDR3 runs to 14 residues. Germline values: CDR1 ENHRY, CDR2 SYGVKD. Trimming at V came to 5 bases and at J to 6 bases, leaving 9 bases not matched to a gene. The CDR3 DNA is TGTGCCATCAGTATCCGGGACAGGAGCCTCGAGCAGTACTTC. Translation gives CAISIRDRSLEQYF.

The chain links TRBV10-3 to TRBJ1-6; the D gene is possibly TRBD1 (5 bases). With 4 bases removed from V and 5 bases from J, the gap between germline ends came to 18 bases. This CDR3 comprises 17 residues. The germline V gene encodes CDR1 ENHRY and CDR2 SYGVKD. Here the CDR3 reads CAISGAGPLENNSPLHF. CDR3 bases: TGTGCCATCAGTGGGGCAGGGCCCCTTGAAAATAATTCACCCCTCCACTTT.

This clone was found a few times. V gene TRBV7-6 combines with J gene TRBJ1-2; the D gene is possibly TRBD1 (6 bases). Trimming removed 5 bases from V and 0 bases from J, with 13 bases in between. Germline V gene lookup returns CDR1 SGHVS and CDR2 FNYEAQ. The CDR3 has 15 residues. The CDR3 region is CASSPGVDSNYGYTF. CDR3 coding DNA: TGTGCCAGCAGCCCAGGGGTCGATTCTAACTATGGCTACACCTTC.

The chain has TRBV4-3 and TRBJ1-2; D possibly corresponds to TRBD1 (5 bases). Germline V gene data show CDR1 as LGHNA and CDR2 as YSLEER. This CDR3 has 15 residues. Trimming stripped 0 bases from V and 5 bases from J, with 13 bases between. For the CDR3, the DNA is TGCGCCAGCAGCCAAGACGGGGGTGATGGGTATGGCTACACCTTC. Its protein is CASSQDGGDGYGYTF.

This chain links TRBV12-5 with TRBJ2-3; D remains ambiguous. Trimming cost V 5 bases and J 4 bases, with 13 bases left between them. The CDR3 length is 14 residues. In germline, CDR1 is LGHNT, CDR2 FRNRAP. The CDR3 protein is CASGPSSQADTQYF. DNA for the CDR3: TGTGCTAGTGGTCCCTCCTCGCAGGCAGATACGCAGTATTTT.

This clone was picked up a small number of times. This sequence joins TRBV6-6 and TRBJ1-5; 7 bases fit TRBD1. The CDR3 sequence is 16 residues long. The V segment lost 0 bases and the J segment 7 bases; nucleotides outside the gene matches: 9. Germline CDR1 reads MNHNY; CDR2 reads SVGAGI (reference sequence). The CDR3 DNA is TGTGCCAGCAGTTACTCCCCGACAGGGAAGCGACAGCCCCAGCATTTT. Translation: CASSYSPTGKRQPQHF.

V is TRBV6-1 and J is TRBJ1-1; a weak D match, TRBD1 (6 bases). Deletions cut 1 base from V and 11 bases from J, with 26 bases between. CDR1 and CDR2 from the germline V gene are MNHNS and SASEGT. The CDR3 sequence is 17 residues long. In DNA, the CDR3 is TGTGCCAGCAGTGAAGGTCCCTTACCGGGACACTCAACCAAGGCTTTCTTT. Protein sequence: CASSEGPLPGHSTKAFF.

This sequence joins TRBV7-6 and TRBJ2-3; TRBD2 agrees at 7 bases. Germline loops: CDR1 SGHVS, CDR2 FNYEAQ. V lost 2 bases and J lost 5; bases outside the gene matches: 10. CDR3 length equals 16 residues. The CDR3, as DNA: TGTGCCAGCAGCTTATCGTATACCCCGGGGGGAGATACGCAGTATTTT. It translates to CASSLSYTPGGDTQYF.

This clone was counted between two and nine times. J is TRBJ2-7 and V is TRBV7-2; 11 bases are shared with TRBD1. This CDR3 comprises 14 residues. V lost 5 bases, J lost 2 bases, and 2 bases stayed unmatched. Germline V CDR1 and CDR2: SGHTA, FQGNSA. The DNA for the CDR3 is TGTGCCAGCAGCGTGGGACAGGGGGCCTACGAGCAGTACTTC. Encoded protein: CASSVGQGAYEQYF.

The CDR3 region is CSVEGGGFNNEQFF. The CDR3 DNA sequence: TGCAGCGTTGAAGGCGGCGGATTCAACAATGAGCAGTTCTTC. The genes are TRBV29-1 and TRBJ2-1, with no clear D. With 1 base removed from V and 5 bases from J, the gap between germline ends came to 12 bases. There are 14 residues in the CDR3. Germline values: CDR1 SQVTM, CDR2 ANQGSEA.

CDR3 sequence (DNA): TGTGCCAGCAGACTCCTGACAGGGGCAAACACCATATATTTT. This gives the protein CASRLLTGANTIYF. The chain joins TRBV6-6 to TRBJ1-3; 8 bases align to TRBD1. This CDR3 is built from 14 residues. Germline V gives CDR1 MNHNY, CDR2 SVGAGI (reference sequence). Trimming cost V 6 bases and J 6 bases; bases outside gene matches: 7.

J is TRBJ2-1 and V is TRBV6-4; 9 nucleotides align to TRBD1. Germline-derived CDR1 and CDR2 are MRHNA and SNTAGT. CDR3 size: 14 residues. J gave up 8 bases and V 5 bases, and 7 bases lay outside the gene matches. The CDR3 sequence is CASSRQGVGDEQFF. CDR3 sequence (DNA): TGTGCCAGCAGTAGACAGGGGGTCGGAGATGAGCAGTTCTTC.

At least ten counts were recorded for this clone. This chain joins TRBV25-1 and TRBJ2-5, with 9 bases fitting TRBD2. With V trimmed by 1 base and J by 8 bases, 11 bases remained unmatched. In germline, CDR1 is MGHDK, CDR2 SYGVNS. The CDR3 is 16 amino acids. The CDR3 DNA is TGTGCCAGCAGTGAATCGGGTAGCGGGAGTTGGGACACCCAGTACTTC. Translating it yields CASSESGSGSWDTQYF.

This clone was detected only once. The chain recombines TRBV7-9 with TRBJ1-1, with TRBD1 matching 9 bases. This CDR3 contains 14 residues. The germline V gene encodes CDR1 SEHNR and CDR2 FQNEAQ (reference sequence). Trimming took 5 bases from V and 2 from J; bases not matched to a gene: 3. The DNA of the CDR3 is TGTGCCAGCAGCCGTACAGGGGGCAACACTGAAGCTTTCTTT. Its translation is CASSRTGGNTEAFF.

This clone has only a few counts. This chain links TRBV3-1 (or the pseudogene TRBV3-2) with TRBJ2-7, with 9 bases fitting TRBD1. Germline V gives CDR1 LGHDT, CDR2 YNNKEL (reference sequence). V trimming: 4 bases; J trimming: 6 bases; junction bases outside the gene matches: 7. The CDR3 is made up of 14 amino acids. CDR3 DNA sequence: TGTGCCAGCAGCCTCCGGGACAGGGCTGGCGAGCAGTACTTC. This translates into CASSLRDRAGEQYF.